This is a list of T cell receptor beta chains from one sample in a study of identical twins. TCRdb reanalysed the 5' RACE reads using MiXCR and keeps one entry per CDR3 protein. The table includes 460,000 or so distinct CDR3 sequences, 14% detected once. This same sample was also part of a study on yellow fever vaccine responses in identical twins.

Specimen: CD4+ T cells sorted from blood. The receptors stem from a woman aged 18-29 years in good health. The CDR3 runs from the conserved cysteine through the conserved F or W. The D gene is left open where the match is weak. Some rows have no size entry. The others give once, few or many, or a class for an expanded clone.

TRBV9	TRBD2	TRBJ2-2	few	TGTGCCAGCAGCGTTGAGCGGGGGGGAACCGGGGAGCTGTTTTTT	CASSVERGGTGELFF
TRBV5-1	NA	TRBJ1-5	NA	TGCGCCAGCAGCTTGGCTGGGTGGCCGAATCAGCCCCAGCATTTT	CASSLAGWPNQPQHF
TRBV7-2	NA	TRBJ2-5	NA	TGTGCCAGCAGCTTGAGCAGGATAGGGGAGACCCAGTACTTC	CASSLSRIGETQYF
TRBV10-3	TRBD1	TRBJ2-3	NA	TGTGCCATCAGGACGACAGGGGGCACAGATACGCAGTATTTT	CAIRTTGGTDTQYF
TRBV4-2	NA	TRBJ2-3	few	TGTGCCAGCAGCCAAGAGGGGGCGCAAGGAGATACGCAGTATTTT	CASSQEGAQGDTQYF
TRBV4-3	NA	TRBJ2-3	many	TGCGCCAGCAGCCAAGTCGGCGCTAGCGGCACAGATACGCAGTATTTT	CASSQVGASGTDTQYF
TRBV19	TRBD1	TRBJ1-2	NA	TGTGCCAGTAGTACCCAGGGGGCTCGCGGCTACACCTTC	CASSTQGARGYTF
TRBV11-2	TRBD1	TRBJ2-7	NA	TGTGCCAGCAGCTTAGTTTCGGGACAGCCCTACGAGCAGTACTTC	CASSLVSGQPYEQYF
TRBV6-5	TRBD2	TRBJ2-7	many	TGTGCCAGCAGTCGGGGGGGCTACGAGCAGTACTTC	CASSRGGYEQYF
TRBV4-3	NA	TRBJ2-7	many	TGCGCCAGCAGCCTACAGGGATTTAAGCAGTACTTC	CASSLQGFKQYF
TRBV5-1	NA	TRBJ2-7	few	TGCGCCAGCAGCCCTATACAGAAGCTGATGGGGAGAGCCTACGAGCAGTACTTC	CASSPIQKLMGRAYEQYF
TRBV6-2/TRBV6-3	NA	TRBJ2-5	NA	TGTGCCAGCAGCACCGCCTACGAGACCCAGTACTTC	CASSTAYETQYF
TRBV5-1	NA	TRBJ2-7	NA	TGCGCCAGCAGCTTGCTGTCAGGGGCCTACGAGCAGTACTTC	CASSLLSGAYEQYF
TRBV20-1	TRBD1	TRBJ2-5	NA	TGCAGTGCGGGCTATTACAGGGGGATGGAGACCCAGTACTTC	CSAGYYRGMETQYF
TRBV3-1	NA	TRBJ1-1	NA	TGTGCCAGCAGCCCGTGGGAGTACTCAAACACTGAAGCTTTCTTT	CASSPWEYSNTEAFF